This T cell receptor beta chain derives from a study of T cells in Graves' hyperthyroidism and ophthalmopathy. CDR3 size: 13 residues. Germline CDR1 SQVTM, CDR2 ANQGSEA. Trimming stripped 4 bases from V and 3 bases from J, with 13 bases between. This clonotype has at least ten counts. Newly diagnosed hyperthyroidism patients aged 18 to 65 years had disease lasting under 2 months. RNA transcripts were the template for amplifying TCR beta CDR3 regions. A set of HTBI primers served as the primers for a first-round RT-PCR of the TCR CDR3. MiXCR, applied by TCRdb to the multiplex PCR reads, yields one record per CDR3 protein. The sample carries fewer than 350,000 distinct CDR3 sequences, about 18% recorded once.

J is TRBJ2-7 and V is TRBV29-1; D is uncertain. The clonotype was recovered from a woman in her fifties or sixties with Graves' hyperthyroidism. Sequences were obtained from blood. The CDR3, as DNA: TGCAGCGTTGGGGGTTCGTTTGGCTACGAGCAGTACTTC. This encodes CSVGGSFGYEQYF.